Shown below are 10 T cell receptor beta chains from a single sample sequenced in a study of post-analysis software for immune sequencing data (dated by TCRdb to about 2015). General study outcomes and caveats: Four to six TRBV segments, including TRBV5-6, TRBV5-1 and TRBV20-1, were significantly more frequent in patients than controls.

Receptor libraries were prepared by PCR. Reads for this sample came from an Illumina HiSeq 2500. To reduce PCR and sequencing biases, unique molecular identifiers were built into the TCR beta cDNA libraries. The public sequencing data were trimmed at Q25 with fastp and processed into clonotypes with MiXCR by TCRdb, which kept only in-frame beta chains. Every entry covers one CDR3 protein and lists the most common genes and DNA from its rows. Present in this sample are about 680,000 distinct CDR3 sequences, approximately 60% of which were seen just once. About 11% of the sample goes to the ten largest clones. These receptors lack a known antigen. Specimen: blood. The receptors stem from a girl aged 2-15 years with multiple sclerosis.

As DNA, the CDR3 is TGCGCCAGCAGCCAAGAGGACCTAGCGGGAGTCCGCAATGAGCAGTTCTTC. Translated: CASSQEDLAGVRNEQFF. V usage is TRBV4-1 and J usage is TRBJ2-1; TRBD2 agrees at 10 bases. CDR3 size: 17 residues. Trimming removed 0 bases from V and 6 bases from J; junction bases left unmatched: 8. Germline V gene sequence: CDR1 MGHRA, CDR2 YSYEKL.

This chain uses TRBV29-1 with TRBJ1-1, with 10 bases matching TRBD1. The V segment lost 8 bases and the J segment 4 bases; nucleotides outside the gene matches: 7. Germline CDR1 reads SQVTM; CDR2 reads ANQGSEA. The length of the CDR3 is 13 residues. Here the CDR3 reads CSSLGQGITEAFF. The CDR3 bases are TGCAGCTCCTTGGGACAGGGGATCACTGAAGCTTTCTTT.

In this sample, this clonotype turned up a few times. V usage is TRBV9 and J usage is TRBJ2-1; no firm D call. This CDR3 contains 16 residues. Deletions cut 0 bases from V and 0 bases from J, with 10 bases between. CDR1 is SGDLS and CDR2 is YYNGEE in the germline V gene. The CDR3 loop is CASSVAADSSYNEQFF. The DNA of the CDR3 is TGTGCCAGCAGCGTAGCTGCGGATAGCTCCTACAATGAGCAGTTCTTC.

V and J are TRBV7-2 and TRBJ2-5; D may correspond to TRBD1 or TRBD2 (6 bases each). Trimming took off 0 bases at V and 11 bases at J, with 19 bases between the two ends. Germline V gene data show CDR1 as SGHTA and CDR2 as FQGNSA. There are 15 residues in the CDR3. The CDR3, as DNA: TGTGCCAGCAGCTTAGCGGGGGCCAACGGGGGACCGCAGTACTTC. It specifies CASSLAGANGGPQYF.

This clonotype was found a few times. The V gene is TRBV5-8, the J gene TRBJ2-5; 11 positions match TRBD1. Looked up from germline, CDR1 is SGHTS and CDR2 is YDEGEE. This CDR3 is built from 14 residues. The V and J ends lost 4 bases and 6 bases, in that order; junction bases with no gene match: 5. The CDR3 DNA reads as TGTGCCAGCAGCAGGACAGGGGGCGAAAAGACCCAGTACTTC. Translation gives CASSRTGGEKTQYF.

This sequence joins TRBV5-6 and TRBJ2-1; 7 nucleotides match TRBD2. The end of the DNA fits TRBJ2-7 better, so the J call may be wrong. Germline assignment: CDR1 SGHDT and CDR2 YYEEEE. The CDR3 loop spans 15 amino acids. The CDR3 sequence is CASSSLADSYNEQYF. For the CDR3, the DNA is TGTGCCAGCAGCTCCCTAGCGGACTCCTACAATGAGCAGTACTTC.

This sequence joins TRBV2 and TRBJ2-3, with D perhaps matching TRBD2 (5 bases). Trimming took 6 bases from V and 0 from J, leaving 10 bases between them. The V gene's germline CDR1 is SNHLY and CDR2 FYNNEI. This CDR3 contains 14 residues. CDR3 amino acids: CASSQRPSTDTQYF. CDR3 nucleotides: TGTGCCAGCAGCCAGCGGCCTAGCACAGATACGCAGTATTTT.

This clonotype showed up many times. The J gene is TRBJ2-1, the V gene TRBV12-3 or TRBV12-4, with D hard to call. The germline V and J ends were trimmed by 2 bases and 6 bases, with 5 bases remaining between them. The length of the CDR3 is 12 residues. The DNA for the CDR3 is TGTGCCAGCAGTTTATTACCCAATGAGCAGTTCTTC. Its protein product is CASSLLPNEQFF.

The chain couples TRBV18 to TRBJ2-4; D possibly matches TRBD1 or TRBD2 (5 bases each). This CDR3 region has 16 residues. Germline CDR1 and CDR2: KGHSH and LQKENI. The germline V and J ends were trimmed by 0 bases and 0 bases, with 9 bases remaining between them. This chain's CDR3 is CASSPPQGEAKNIQYF. CDR3 DNA sequence: TGTGCCAGCTCACCACCCCAGGGAGAAGCCAAAAACATTCAGTACTTC.

V is TRBV5-1 and J is TRBJ2-5, with TRBD2 identical over 10 bases. CDR1 is SGHRS and CDR2 is YFSETQ in the germline V gene. The CDR3 is 18 residues long. V shed 5 bases and J 0 bases; nucleotides not matched to a gene: 13. Here the CDR3 DNA reads TGCGCCAGCAGGGGGGCCAGCGGGAGGGCCCTTTACCAAGAGACCCAGTACTTC. Its translation: CASRGASGRALYQETQYF.